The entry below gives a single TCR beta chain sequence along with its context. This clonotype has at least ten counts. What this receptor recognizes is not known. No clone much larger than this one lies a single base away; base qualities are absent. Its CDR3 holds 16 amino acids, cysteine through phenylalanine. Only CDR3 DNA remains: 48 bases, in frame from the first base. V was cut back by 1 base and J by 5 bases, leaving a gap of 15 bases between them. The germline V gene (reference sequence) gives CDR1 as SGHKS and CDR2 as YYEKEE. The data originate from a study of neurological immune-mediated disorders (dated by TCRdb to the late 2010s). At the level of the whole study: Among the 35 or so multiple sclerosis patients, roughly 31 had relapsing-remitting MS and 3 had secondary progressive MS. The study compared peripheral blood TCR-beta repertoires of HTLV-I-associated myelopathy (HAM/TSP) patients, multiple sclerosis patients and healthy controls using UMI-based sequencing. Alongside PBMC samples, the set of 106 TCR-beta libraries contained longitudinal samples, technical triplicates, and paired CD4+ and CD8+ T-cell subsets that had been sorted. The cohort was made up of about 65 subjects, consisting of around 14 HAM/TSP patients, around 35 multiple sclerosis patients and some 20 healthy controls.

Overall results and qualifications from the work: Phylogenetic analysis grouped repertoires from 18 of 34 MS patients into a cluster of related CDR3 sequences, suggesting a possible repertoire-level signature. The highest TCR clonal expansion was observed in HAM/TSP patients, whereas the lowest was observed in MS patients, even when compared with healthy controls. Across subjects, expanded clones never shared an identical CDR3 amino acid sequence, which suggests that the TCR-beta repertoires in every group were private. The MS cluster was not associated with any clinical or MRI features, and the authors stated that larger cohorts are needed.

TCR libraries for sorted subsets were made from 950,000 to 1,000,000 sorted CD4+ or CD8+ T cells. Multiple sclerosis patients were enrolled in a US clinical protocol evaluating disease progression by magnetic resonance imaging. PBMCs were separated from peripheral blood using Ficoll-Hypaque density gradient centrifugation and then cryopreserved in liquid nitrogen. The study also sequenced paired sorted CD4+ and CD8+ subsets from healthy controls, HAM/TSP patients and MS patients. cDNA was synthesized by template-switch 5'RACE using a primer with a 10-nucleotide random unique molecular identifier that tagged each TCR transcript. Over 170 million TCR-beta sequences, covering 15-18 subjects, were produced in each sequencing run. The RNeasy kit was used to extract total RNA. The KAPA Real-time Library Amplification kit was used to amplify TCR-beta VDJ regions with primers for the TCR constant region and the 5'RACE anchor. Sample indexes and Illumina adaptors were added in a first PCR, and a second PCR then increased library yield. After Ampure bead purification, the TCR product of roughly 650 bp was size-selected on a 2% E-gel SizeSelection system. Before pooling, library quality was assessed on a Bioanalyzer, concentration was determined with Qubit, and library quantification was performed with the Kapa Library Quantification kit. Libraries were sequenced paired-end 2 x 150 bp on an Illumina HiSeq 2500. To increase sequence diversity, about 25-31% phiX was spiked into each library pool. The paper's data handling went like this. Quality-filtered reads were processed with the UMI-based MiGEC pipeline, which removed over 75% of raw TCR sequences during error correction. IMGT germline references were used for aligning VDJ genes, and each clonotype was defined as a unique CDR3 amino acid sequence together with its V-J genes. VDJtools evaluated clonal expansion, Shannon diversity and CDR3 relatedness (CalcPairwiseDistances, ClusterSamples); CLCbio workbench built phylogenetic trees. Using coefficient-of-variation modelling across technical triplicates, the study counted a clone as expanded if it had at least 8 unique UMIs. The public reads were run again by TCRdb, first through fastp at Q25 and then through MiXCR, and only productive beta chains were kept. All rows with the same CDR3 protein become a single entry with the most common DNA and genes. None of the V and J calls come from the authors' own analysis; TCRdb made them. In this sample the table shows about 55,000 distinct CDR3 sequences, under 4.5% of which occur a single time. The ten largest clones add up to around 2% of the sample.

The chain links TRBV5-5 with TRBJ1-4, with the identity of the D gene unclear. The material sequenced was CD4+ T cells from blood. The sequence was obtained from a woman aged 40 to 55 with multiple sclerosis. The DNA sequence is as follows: TGTGCCAGCAGCTTGTCGGCACGTAGGGAAAATGAAAAACTGTTTTTT. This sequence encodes CASSLSARRENEKLFF.